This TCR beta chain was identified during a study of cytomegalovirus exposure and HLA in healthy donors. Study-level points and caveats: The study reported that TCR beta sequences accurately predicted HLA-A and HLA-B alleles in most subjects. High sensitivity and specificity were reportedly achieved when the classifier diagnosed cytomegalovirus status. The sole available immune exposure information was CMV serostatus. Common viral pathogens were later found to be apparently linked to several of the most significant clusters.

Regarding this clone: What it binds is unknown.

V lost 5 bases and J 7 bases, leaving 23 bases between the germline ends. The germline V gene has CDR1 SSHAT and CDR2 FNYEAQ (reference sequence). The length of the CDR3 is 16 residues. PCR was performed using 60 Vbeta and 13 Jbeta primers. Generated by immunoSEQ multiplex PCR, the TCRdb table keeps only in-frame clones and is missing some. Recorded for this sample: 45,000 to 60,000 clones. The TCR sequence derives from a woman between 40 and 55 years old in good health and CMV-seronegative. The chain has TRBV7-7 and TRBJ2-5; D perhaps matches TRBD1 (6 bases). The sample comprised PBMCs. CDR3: CASSPRPRGSSGTQYF. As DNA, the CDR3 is TGTGCCAGCAGCCCCCGGCCGAGGGGGTCCTCGGGGACCCAGTACTTC.